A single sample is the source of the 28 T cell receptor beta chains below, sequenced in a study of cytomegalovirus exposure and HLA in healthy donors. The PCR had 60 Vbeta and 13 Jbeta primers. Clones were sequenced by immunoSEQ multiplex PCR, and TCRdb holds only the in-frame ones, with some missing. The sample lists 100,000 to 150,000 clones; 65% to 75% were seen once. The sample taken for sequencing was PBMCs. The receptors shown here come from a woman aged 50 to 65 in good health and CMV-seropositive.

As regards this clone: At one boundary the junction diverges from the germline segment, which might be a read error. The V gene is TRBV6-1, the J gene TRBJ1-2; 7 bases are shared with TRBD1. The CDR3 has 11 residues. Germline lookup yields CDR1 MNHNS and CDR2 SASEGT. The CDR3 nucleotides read TGTGCCAGCAGTGGCGGGACAGTGGTTCCCTTC. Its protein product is CASSGGTVVPF.

CDR3 in amino acids: CASSGTSGGGYNEQFF. CDR3 DNA sequence: TGTGCCAGCAGTGGGACGAGCGGGGGGGGGTACAATGAGCAGTTCTTC. V usage is TRBV27 and J usage is TRBJ2-1, with TRBD2 matching over 10 bases. CDR3 length: 16 residues. Germline values: CDR1 MNHEY, CDR2 SMNVEV (reference sequence). J lost 4 bases, V lost 5 bases, and 8 bases had no gene match.

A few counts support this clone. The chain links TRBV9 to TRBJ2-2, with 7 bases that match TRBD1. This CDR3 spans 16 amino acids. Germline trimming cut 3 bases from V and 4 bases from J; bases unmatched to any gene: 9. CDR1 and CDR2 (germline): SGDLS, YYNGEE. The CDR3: CASSGNRGVGTGELFF. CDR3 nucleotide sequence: TGTGCCAGCAGCGGTAACAGGGGAGTGGGCACCGGGGAGCTGTTTTTT.

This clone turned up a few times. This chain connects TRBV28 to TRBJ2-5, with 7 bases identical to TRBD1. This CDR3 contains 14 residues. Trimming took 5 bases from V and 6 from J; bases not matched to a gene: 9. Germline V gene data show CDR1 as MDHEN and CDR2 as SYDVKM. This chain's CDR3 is CASSGLGGAKTQYF. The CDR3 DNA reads TGTGCCAGCAGTGGTCTAGGGGGCGCGAAGACCCAGTACTTC. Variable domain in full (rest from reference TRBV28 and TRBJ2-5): DVKVTQSSRYLVKRTGEKVFLECVQDMDHENMFWYRQDPGLGLRLIYFSYDVKMKEKGDIPEGYSVSREKKERFSLILESASTNQTSMYLCASSGLGGAKTQYFGPGTRLLVL.

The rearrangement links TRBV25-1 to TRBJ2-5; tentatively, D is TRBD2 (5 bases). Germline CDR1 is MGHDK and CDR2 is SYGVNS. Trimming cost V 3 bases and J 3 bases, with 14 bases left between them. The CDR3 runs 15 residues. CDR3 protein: CASSDSQRAEETQYF. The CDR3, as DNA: TGTGCCAGCAGTGACTCCCAGAGGGCGGAAGAGACCCAGTACTTC. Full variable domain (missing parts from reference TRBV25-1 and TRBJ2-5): EADIYQTPRYLVIGTGKKITLECSQTMGHDKMYWYQQDPGMELHLIHYSYGVNSTEKGDLSSESTVSRIRTEHFPLTLESARPSHTSQYLCASSDSQRAEETQYFGPGTRLLVL.

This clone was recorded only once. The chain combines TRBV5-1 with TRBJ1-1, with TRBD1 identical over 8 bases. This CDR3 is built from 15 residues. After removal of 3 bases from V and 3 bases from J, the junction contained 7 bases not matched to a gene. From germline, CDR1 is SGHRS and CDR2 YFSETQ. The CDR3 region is CASSSGDRPYTEAFF. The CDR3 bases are TGCGCCAGCAGCTCGGGGGACAGGCCGTACACTGAAGCTTTCTTT.

The CDR3 loop is CASSLQGANEKLFF. The CDR3 nucleotides are TGTGCCAGCAGCTTACAGGGGGCAAATGAAAAACTGTTTTTT. This rearrangement joins TRBV5-4 to TRBJ1-4; 9 nucleotides align to TRBD1. The germline V gene has CDR1 SGHNT and CDR2 YYREEE (reference sequence). CDR3 length equals 14 residues. V was pared by 2 bases and J by 5 bases, with 1 base of the junction left unmatched.

CDR3 sequence (DNA): TGTGCCAGCAGCTTACAGGGCTCACAATATGGCTACACCTTC. This translates into CASSLQGSQYGYTF. This chain links TRBV5-4 with TRBJ1-2; possibly TRBD1 for D (6 bases). Trimming took 2 bases from V and 5 from J, leaving 13 bases between them. CDR3 length: 14 residues. The germline V gene encodes CDR1 SGHNT and CDR2 YYREEE (reference sequence).

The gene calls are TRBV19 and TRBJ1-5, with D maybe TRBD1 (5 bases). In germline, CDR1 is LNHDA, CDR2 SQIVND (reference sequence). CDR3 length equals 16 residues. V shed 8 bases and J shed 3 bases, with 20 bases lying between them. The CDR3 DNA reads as TGTGCCAGTTCCGACGGATCTAGGGGCCCCAATCAGCCCCAGCATTTT. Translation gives CASSDGSRGPNQPQHF.

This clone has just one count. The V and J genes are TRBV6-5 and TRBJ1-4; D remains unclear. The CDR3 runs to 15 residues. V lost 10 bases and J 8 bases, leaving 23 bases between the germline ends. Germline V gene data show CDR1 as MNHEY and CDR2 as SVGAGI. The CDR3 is CATAPGPRSGEKLFF. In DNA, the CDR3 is TGTGCCACCGCCCCCGGGCCAAGAAGCGGGGAAAAACTGTTTTTT.

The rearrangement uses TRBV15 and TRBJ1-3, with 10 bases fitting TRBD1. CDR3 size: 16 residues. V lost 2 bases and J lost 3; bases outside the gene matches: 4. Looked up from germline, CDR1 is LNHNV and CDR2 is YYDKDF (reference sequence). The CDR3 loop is CATSRRQGAGGNTIYF. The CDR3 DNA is TGTGCCACCAGCAGACGACAGGGGGCTGGTGGAAACACCATATATTTT.

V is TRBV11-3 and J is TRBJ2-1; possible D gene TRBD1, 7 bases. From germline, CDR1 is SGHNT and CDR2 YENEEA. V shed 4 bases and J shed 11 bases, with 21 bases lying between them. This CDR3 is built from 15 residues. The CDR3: CASSYMAGGRGKQFF. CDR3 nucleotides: TGTGCCAGCAGCTACATGGCAGGGGGGCGCGGGAAGCAGTTCTTC.

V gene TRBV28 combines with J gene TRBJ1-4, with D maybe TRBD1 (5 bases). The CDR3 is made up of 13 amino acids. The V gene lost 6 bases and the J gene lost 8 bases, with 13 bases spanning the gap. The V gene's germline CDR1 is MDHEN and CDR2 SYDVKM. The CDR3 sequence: CASSHDGGEKLFF. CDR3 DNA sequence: TGTGCCAGCAGCCATGACGGGGGGGAAAAACTGTTTTTT.

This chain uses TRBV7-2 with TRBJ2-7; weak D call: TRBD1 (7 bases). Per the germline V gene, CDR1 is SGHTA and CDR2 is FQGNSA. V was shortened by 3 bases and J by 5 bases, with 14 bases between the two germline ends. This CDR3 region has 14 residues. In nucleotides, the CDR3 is TGTGCCAGCAGCTTTCGAGCCAGGGGGGACGAGCAGTACTTC. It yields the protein CASSFRARGDEQYF.

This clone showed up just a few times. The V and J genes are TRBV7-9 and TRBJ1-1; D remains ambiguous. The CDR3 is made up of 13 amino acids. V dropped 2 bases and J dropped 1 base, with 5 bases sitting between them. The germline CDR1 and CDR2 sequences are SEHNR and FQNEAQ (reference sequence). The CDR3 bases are TGTGCCAGCAGCTTACAGGCGAACACTGAAGCTTTCTTT. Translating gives CASSLQANTEAFF.

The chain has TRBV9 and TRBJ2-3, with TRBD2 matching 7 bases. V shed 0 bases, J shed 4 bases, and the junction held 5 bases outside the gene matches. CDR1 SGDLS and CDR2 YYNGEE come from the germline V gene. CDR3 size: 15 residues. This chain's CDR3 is CASSVGRAGADTQYF. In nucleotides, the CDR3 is TGTGCCAGCAGCGTAGGAAGGGCGGGGGCAGATACGCAGTATTTT.

The CDR3 reads CASSGTEGSSYNEQFF. CDR3 DNA: TGTGCCAGTAGCGGGACTGAAGGGAGCTCCTACAATGAGCAGTTCTTC. V usage is TRBV19 and J usage is TRBJ2-1; D is perhaps TRBD2 (6 bases). The V gene's germline CDR1 is LNHDA and CDR2 SQIVND (reference sequence). This CDR3 comprises 16 residues. The germline V and J ends were trimmed by 6 bases and 0 bases, with 15 bases remaining between them.

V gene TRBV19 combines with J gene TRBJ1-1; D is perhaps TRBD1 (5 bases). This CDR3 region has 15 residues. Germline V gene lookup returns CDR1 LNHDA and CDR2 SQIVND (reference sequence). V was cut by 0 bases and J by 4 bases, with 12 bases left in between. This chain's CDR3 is CASSIEGSGSTEAFF. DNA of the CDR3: TGTGCCAGTAGTATAGAGGGCTCAGGGTCCACTGAAGCTTTCTTT. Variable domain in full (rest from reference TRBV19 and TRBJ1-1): DGGITQSPKYLFRKEGQNVTLSCEQNLNHDAMYWYRQDPGQGLRLIYYSQIVNDFQKGDIAEGYSVSREKKESFPLTVTSAQKNPTAFYLCASSIEGSGSTEAFFGQGTRLTVV.

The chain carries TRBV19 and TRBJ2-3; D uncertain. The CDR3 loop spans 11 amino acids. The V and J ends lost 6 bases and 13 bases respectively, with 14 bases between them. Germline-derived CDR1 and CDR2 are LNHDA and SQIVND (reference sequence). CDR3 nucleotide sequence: TGTGCCAGTAGCACGGGTCCTTGGGAGTATTTT. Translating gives CASSTGPWEYF.

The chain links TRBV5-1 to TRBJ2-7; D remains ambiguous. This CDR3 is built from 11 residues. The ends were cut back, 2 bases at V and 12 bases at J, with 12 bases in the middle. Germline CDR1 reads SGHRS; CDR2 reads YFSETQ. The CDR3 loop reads CASSFGDTAYF. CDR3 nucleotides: TGCGCCAGCAGCTTCGGCGACACTGCGTACTTC.

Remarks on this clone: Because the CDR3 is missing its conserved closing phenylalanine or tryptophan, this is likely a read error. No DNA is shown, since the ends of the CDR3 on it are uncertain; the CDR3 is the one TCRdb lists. The CDR3 is CASSLRGK. The chain uses TRBV5-5 and TRBJ1-4. Germline CDR1 reads SGHKS; CDR2 reads YYEKEE (reference sequence). The CDR3 length equals 8 residues, ends included.

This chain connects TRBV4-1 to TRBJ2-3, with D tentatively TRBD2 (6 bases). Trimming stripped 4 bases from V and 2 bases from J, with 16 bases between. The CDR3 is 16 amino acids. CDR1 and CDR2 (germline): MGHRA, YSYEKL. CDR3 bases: TGCGCCAGCAGCCCTACTAGCAATTCTGTCACAGATACGCAGTATTTT. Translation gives CASSPTSNSVTDTQYF.

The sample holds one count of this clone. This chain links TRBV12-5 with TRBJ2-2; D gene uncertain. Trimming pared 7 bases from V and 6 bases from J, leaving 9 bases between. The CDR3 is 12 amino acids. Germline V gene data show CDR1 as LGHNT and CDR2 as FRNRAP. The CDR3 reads CASARTPGELFF. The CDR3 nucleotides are TGTGCTAGTGCGCGAACTCCCGGGGAGCTGTTTTTT.

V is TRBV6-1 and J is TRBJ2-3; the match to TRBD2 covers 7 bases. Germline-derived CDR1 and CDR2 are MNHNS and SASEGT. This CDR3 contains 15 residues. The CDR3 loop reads CVQRGKGTSTDTQYF. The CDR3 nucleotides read TGTGTTCAGCGGGGTAAGGGAACTAGCACAGATACGCAGTATTTT.

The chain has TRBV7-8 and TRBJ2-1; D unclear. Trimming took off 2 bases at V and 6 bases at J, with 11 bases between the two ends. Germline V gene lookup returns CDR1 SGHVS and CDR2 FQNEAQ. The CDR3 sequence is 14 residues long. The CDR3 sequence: CASSLWLVGNEQFF. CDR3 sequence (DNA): TGTGCCAGCAGCTTATGGCTAGTGGGCAATGAGCAGTTCTTC.

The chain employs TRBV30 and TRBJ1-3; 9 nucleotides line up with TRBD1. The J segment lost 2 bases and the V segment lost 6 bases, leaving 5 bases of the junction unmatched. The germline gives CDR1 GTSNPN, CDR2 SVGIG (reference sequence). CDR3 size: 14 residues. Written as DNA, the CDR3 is TGTGCCTGCTCCCGGGACAGGGCTGGAAACACCATATATTTT. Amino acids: CACSRDRAGNTIYF.

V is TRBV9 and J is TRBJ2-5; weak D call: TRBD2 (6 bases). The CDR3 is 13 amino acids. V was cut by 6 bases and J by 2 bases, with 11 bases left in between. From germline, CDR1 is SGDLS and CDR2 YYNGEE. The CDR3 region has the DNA TGTGCCAGCAAACAGGAGGGACAAGAGACCCAGTACTTC. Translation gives CASKQEGQETQYF.

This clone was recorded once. CDR3: CASLEATPKRTGELFF. The CDR3 DNA reads as TGTGCCAGTCTGGAGGCGACTCCCAAGAGGACCGGGGAGCTGTTTTTT. The chain employs TRBV2 and TRBJ2-2; D is possibly TRBD2 (5 bases). V lost 9 bases and J 5 bases, leaving 22 bases between the germline ends. The CDR3 sequence is 16 residues long. The V gene's germline CDR1 is SNHLY and CDR2 FYNNEI.